A few counts support the clone carrying this TCR beta chain. Antigen: not known. A second PCR of about 7 to 12 cycles used a sample-barcoded 5' primer and a J-beta primer mix. Tags on each cDNA molecule came from a template-switch adaptor with 12 random nucleotides. A single record per CDR3 protein comes from TCRdb applying MiXCR to the 5' RACE reads. The sample holds 550,000 to 800,000 distinct CDR3 sequences, around 21% seen once. Germline CDR1 SGHRS, CDR2 YFSETQ. V dropped 9 bases and J dropped 5 bases, with 17 bases sitting between them. CDR3 length: 13 residues. This sample was taken from a study of blood T cells in healthy people across ages. Study outcomes and limitations: The unsorted PBMCs prevented any conclusive comparison of naive versus antigen-experienced cells. Total diversity from one million sequenced T cells was likely underestimated.

Investigators took about 9.4 milliliters of peripheral blood from every donor. This receptor was obtained from a man aged 65 to 85 in good health. The sample consisted of blood. The V gene is TRBV5-1, the J gene TRBJ2-5, with D perhaps assigned TRBD1 or TRBD2 (5 bases each). The CDR3 DNA reads TGCGCCACCCGACTGGGGGTCGACGAGACCCAGTACTTC. It codes for CATRLGVDETQYF.